This is a list of T cell receptor beta chains from one sample in a study of T cells after yellow fever vaccination. TCRdb re-called the 5' RACE reads through MiXCR, storing one row per CDR3 protein. The data contain 300,000 to 350,000 distinct CDR3 sequences, 9.5% to 12% of them singletons. The sample in question was CD4+ T cells sorted from PBMCs, obtained 45 days after the yellow fever booster vaccination. These receptors came from a man aged 18 to 30 who received the YFV17D yellow fever vaccine. The CDR3 runs from the conserved cysteine through the conserved F or W. The D gene is left open where the match is weak. Size values are once, few and many counts, or a class for expanded clones, and some rows have none.

few TRBJ1-5 TRBV12-3/TRBV12-4 NA CASPKWPPGANQPQHF TGTGCCAGCCCCAAGTGGCCCCCAGGGGCGAATCAGCCCCAGCATTTT
NA TRBJ2-5 TRBV25-1 NA CASRNPQGGSETQYF TGTGCCAGCAGGAATCCACAGGGAGGGTCAGAGACCCAGTACTTC
NA TRBJ2-1 TRBV24-1 NA CATSDYGNEQFF TGTGCCACCAGTGACTACGGCAATGAGCAGTTCTTC
NA TRBJ2-3 TRBV7-3 TRBD2 CASSRGGAGTDTQYF TGTGCCAGCAGCCGCGGGGGGGCCGGGACAGATACGCAGTATTTT
many TRBJ2-3 TRBV5-5 NA CASSLEWGADTQYF TGTGCCAGCAGCTTGGAGTGGGGCGCAGATACGCAGTATTTT
few TRBJ2-3 TRBV5-1 NA CASSLLIDTQYF TGCGCCAGCAGCCTCTTAATCGATACGCAGTATTTT
few TRBJ1-5 TRBV19 TRBD1 CASSPGTGGHWSNQPQHF TGTGCCAGTAGTCCCGGGACAGGGGGCCATTGGAGCAATCAGCCCCAGCATTTT
few TRBJ2-5 TRBV5-1 NA CASSGQGYETQYF TGCGCCAGCAGCGGTCAGGGATATGAGACCCAGTACTTC
many TRBJ2-5 TRBV5-6 TRBD2 CASSLLAGGGTQYF TGTGCCAGCAGCTTGTTAGCGGGGGGAGGGACCCAGTACTTC
NA TRBJ2-1 TRBV7-2 TRBD2 CASSFLAGGQVEQFF TGTGCCAGCAGCTTCTTAGCGGGGGGGCAGGTTGAGCAGTTCTTC
many TRBJ2-5 TRBV2 NA CASSRSVWTQYF TGTGCCAGCAGTCGTAGCGTCTGGACCCAGTACTTC
NA TRBJ2-3 TRBV4-3 TRBD1 CASSRGGQGMTDTQYF TGCGCCAGCAGCCGAGGGGGACAGGGGATGACAGATACGCAGTATTTT
NA TRBJ1-2 TRBV28 NA CASSLTQAGDGYTF TGTGCCAGCAGTTTAACTCAAGCGGGAGATGGCTACACCTTC
NA TRBJ2-5 TRBV5-1 TRBD2 CASSISGDETQYF TGCGCCAGCAGCATTAGCGGGGATGAGACCCAGTACTTC
few TRBJ2-1 TRBV21-1 NA CASSANWAQARSYNEQFF TGTGCCAGCAGCGCCAATTGGGCCCAGGCGAGGTCCTACAATGAGCAGTTCTTC
many TRBJ2-1 TRBV7-3 TRBD2 CASSALAGAYNEQFF TGTGCCAGCAGCGCGTTAGCGGGGGCTTACAATGAGCAGTTCTTC
NA TRBJ2-5 TRBV20-1 NA CSARGGMETQYF TGCAGTGCTAGGGGGGGCATGGAGACCCAGTACTTC
few TRBJ2-4 TRBV7-9 NA CASSFEGEAKNIQYF TGTGCCAGCAGCTTCGAGGGGGAGGCCAAAAACATTCAGTACTTC
few TRBJ1-3 TRBV5-1 NA CASSLRSLRDSSGNTIYF TGCGCCAGCAGCTTGCGCTCCCTCCGGGACTCCTCTGGAAACACCATATATTTT
few TRBJ1-4 TRBV7-2 NA CASGLQGRGELFF TGTGCCAGCGGATTACAGGGTCGTGGTGAACTGTTTTTT
few TRBJ2-6 TRBV6-1 TRBD1 CASSEAGQRFSGANVLTF TGTGCCAGCAGTGAAGCGGGACAGAGATTCTCTGGGGCCAACGTCCTGACTTTC
many TRBJ1-4 TRBV5-1 NA CASSLAPQGGEKLFF TGCGCCAGCAGCTTGGCTCCTCAGGGCGGCGAAAAACTGTTTTTT
NA TRBJ1-2 TRBV6-5 NA CASSYEWAGANYGYTF TGTGCCAGCAGTTACGAGTGGGCAGGGGCTAACTATGGCTACACCTTC
few TRBJ2-1 TRBV11-1 TRBD2 CASSRRLAGSYNEQFF TGTGCCAGCAGCCGCAGACTAGCGGGCTCCTACAATGAGCAGTTCTTC
few TRBJ2-4 TRBV7-3 TRBD2 CASSLEAGYKNIQYF TGTGCCAGCAGCTTGGAAGCGGGGTACAAAAACATTCAGTACTTC
NA TRBJ2-5 TRBV5-6 NA CASSFPGVRETQYF TGTGCCAGCAGCTTTCCAGGGGTTAGGGAGACCCAGTACTTC
few TRBJ1-1 TRBV30 NA CAWSFGVGHNTEAFF TGTGCCTGGAGTTTTGGGGTTGGGCATAACACAGAAGCTTTCTTT
NA TRBJ2-3 TRBV2 NA CASSLVSAGDTQYF TGTGCCAGCAGTCTCGTCTCAGCTGGGGATACGCAGTATTTT
NA TRBJ2-1 TRBV11-3 NA CASSLYGSYNEQFF TGTGCCAGCAGCTTGTACGGCTCCTACAATGAGCAGTTCTTC
NA TRBJ2-4 TRBV18 TRBD1 CASSPRQGAGKNIQYF TGTGCCAGCTCACCAAGGCAGGGGGCTGGCAAAAACATTCAGTACTTC
many TRBJ2-5 TRBV4-1 NA CASSQVGTVQETQYF TGCGCCAGCAGCCAAGTGGGTACAGTCCAAGAGACCCAGTACTTC